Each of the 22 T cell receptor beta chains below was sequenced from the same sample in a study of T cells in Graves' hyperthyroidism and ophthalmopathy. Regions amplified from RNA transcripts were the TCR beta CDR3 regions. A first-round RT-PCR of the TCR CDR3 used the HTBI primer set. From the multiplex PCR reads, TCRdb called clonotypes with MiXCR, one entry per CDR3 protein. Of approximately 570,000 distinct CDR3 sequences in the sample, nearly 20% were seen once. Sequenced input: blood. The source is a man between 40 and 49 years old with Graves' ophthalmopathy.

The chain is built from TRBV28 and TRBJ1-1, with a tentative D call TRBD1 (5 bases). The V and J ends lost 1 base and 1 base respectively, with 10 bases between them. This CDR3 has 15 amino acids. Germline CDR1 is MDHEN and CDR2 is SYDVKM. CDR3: CASSLSGTKNTEAFF. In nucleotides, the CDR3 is TGTGCCAGCAGTTTATCCGGGACCAAGAACACTGAAGCTTTCTTT.

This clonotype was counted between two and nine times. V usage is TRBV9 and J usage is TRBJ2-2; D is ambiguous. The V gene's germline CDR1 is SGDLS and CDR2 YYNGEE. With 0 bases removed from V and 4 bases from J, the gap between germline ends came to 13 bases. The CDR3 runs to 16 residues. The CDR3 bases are TGTGCCAGCAGCGTAGTTCCCGACCCCCGCACCGGGGAGCTGTTTTTT. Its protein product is CASSVVPDPRTGELFF.

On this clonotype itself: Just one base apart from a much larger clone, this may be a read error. CDR3 protein: CAWSVWGGPQGTQYF. As DNA, the CDR3 is TGTGCCTGGAGTGTTTGGGGGGGCCCGCAAGGGACCCAGTACTTC. This sequence joins TRBV30 and TRBJ2-5, with a possible D match to TRBD2 (7 bases). The CDR3 extends over 15 amino acids. Germline assignment: CDR1 GTSNPN and CDR2 SVGIG (reference sequence).

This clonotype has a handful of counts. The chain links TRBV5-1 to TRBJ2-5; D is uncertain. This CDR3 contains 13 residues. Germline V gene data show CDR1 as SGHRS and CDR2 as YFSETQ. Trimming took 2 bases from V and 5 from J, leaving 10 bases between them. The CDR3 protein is CASSFVAEETQYF. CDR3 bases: TGCGCCAGCAGCTTCGTAGCCGAGGAGACCCAGTACTTC.

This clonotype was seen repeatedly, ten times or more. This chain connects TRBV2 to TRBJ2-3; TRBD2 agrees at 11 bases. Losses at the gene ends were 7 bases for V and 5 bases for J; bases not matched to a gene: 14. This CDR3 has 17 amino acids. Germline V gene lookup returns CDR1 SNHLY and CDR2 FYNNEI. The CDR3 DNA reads TGTGCCAGCACTCGTGCCCCACGACTAGCGGGAAAAGATACGCAGTATTTT. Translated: CASTRAPRLAGKDTQYF.

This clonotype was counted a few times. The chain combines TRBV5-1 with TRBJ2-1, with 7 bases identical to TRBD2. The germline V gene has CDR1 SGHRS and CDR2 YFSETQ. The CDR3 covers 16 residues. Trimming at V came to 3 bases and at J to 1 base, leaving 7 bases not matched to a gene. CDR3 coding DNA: TGCGCCAGCAGCTATGGGACTACTCCTTCCTACAATGAGCAGTTCTTC. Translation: CASSYGTTPSYNEQFF. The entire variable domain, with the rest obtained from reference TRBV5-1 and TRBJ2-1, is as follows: KAGVTQTPRYLIKTRGQQVTLSCSPISGHRSVSWYQQTPGQGLQFLFEYFSETQRNKGNFPGRFSGRQFSNSRSEMNVSTLELGDSALYLCASSYGTTPSYNEQFFGPGTRLTVL.

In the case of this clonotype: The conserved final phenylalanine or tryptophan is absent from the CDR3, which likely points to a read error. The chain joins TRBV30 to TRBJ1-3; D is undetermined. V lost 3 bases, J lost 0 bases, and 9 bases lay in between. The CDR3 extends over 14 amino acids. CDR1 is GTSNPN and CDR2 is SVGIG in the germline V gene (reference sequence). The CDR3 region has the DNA TGTGCCTGGAGCCCAGGAATCTCTGGAAACACCATATATCTT. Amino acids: CAWSPGISGNTIYL.

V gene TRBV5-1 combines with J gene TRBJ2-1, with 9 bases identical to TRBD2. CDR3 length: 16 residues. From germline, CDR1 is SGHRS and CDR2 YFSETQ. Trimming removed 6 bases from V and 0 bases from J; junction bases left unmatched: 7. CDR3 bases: TGCGCCAGCACCTGGCTGGGACTAGCCTCCTACAATGAGCAGTTCTTC. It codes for CASTWLGLASYNEQFF.

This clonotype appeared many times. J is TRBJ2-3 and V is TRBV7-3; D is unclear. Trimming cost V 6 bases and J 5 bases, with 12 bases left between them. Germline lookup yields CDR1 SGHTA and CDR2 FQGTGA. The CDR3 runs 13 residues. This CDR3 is CASSLGPVDTQYF. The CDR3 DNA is TGTGCCAGCAGTTTAGGGCCCGTAGATACGCAGTATTTT. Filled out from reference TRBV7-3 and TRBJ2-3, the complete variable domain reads GAGVSQTPSNKVTEKGKYVELRCDPISGHTALYWYRQSLGQGPEFLIYFQGTGAADDSGLPNDRFFAVRPEGSVSTLKIQRTERGDSAVYLCASSLGPVDTQYFGPGTRLTVL.

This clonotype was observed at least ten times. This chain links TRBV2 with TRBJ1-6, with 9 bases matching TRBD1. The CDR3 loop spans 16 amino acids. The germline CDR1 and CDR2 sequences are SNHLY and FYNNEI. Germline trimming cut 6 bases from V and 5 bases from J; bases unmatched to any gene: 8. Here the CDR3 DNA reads TGTGCCAGCAGCGAGGACAGGGGAAGAAATAATTCACCCCTCCACTTT. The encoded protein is CASSEDRGRNNSPLHF.

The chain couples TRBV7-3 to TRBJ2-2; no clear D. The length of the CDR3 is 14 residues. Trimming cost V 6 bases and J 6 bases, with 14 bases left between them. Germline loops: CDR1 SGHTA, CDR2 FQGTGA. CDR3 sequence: CASSRGVAAGELFF. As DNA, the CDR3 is TGTGCCAGCAGTCGAGGCGTAGCTGCCGGGGAGCTGTTTTTT.

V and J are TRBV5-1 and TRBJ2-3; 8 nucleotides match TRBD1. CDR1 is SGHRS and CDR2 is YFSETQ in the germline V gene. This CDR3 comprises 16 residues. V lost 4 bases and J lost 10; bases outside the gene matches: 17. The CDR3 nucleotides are TGCGCCAGCAGCCTGCGAGGACAGGGACGTTCGTATCCGCAGTATTTT. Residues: CASSLRGQGRSYPQYF. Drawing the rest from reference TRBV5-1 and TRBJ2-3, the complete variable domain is KAGVTQTPRYLIKTRGQQVTLSCSPISGHRSVSWYQQTPGQGLQFLFEYFSETQRNKGNFPGRFSGRQFSNSRSEMNVSTLELGDSALYLCASSLRGQGRSYPQYFGPGTRLTVL.

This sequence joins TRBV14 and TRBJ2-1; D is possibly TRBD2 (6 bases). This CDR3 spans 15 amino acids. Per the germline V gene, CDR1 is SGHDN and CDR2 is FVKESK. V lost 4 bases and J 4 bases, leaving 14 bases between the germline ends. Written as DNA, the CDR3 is TGTGCCAGCAGCCTTTCCCTGGGAGGATACAATGAGCAGTTCTTC. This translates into CASSLSLGGYNEQFF.

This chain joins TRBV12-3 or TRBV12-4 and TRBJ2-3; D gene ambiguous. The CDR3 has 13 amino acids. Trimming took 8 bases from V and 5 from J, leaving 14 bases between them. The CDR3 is CASCREYGDTQYF. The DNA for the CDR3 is TGTGCCAGCTGTAGAGAGTATGGAGATACGCAGTATTTT.

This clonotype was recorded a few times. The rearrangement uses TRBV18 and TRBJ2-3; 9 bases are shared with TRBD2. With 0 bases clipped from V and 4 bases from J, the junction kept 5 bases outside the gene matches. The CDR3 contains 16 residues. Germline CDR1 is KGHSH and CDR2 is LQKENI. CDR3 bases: TGTGCCAGCTCACCACCGGGACTAGCTGTCGCAGATACGCAGTATTTT. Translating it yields CASSPPGLAVADTQYF.

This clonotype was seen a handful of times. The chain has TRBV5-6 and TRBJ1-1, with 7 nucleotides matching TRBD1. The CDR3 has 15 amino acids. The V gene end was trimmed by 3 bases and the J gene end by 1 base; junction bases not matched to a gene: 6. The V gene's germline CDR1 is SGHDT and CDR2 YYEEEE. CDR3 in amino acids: CASSSTDRRNTEAFF. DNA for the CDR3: TGTGCCAGCAGCTCGACGGACAGGAGGAACACTGAAGCTTTCTTT.

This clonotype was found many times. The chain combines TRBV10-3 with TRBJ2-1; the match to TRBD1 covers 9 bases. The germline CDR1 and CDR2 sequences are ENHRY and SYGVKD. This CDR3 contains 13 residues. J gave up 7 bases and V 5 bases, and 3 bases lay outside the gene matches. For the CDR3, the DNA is TGTGCCATCAGTCCGGGACAGGGAAATGAGCAGTTCTTC. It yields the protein CAISPGQGNEQFF.

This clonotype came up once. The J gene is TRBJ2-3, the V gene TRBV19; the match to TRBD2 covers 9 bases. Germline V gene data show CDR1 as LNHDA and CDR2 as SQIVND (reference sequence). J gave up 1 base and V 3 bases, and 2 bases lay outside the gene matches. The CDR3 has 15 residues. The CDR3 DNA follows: TGTGCCAGTAGTATCCAGCGGGGGGGCACAGATACGCAGTATTTT. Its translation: CASSIQRGGTDTQYF. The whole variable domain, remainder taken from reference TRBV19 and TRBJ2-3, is DGGITQSPKYLFRKEGQNVTLSCEQNLNHDAMYWYRQDPGQGLRLIYYSQIVNDFQKGDIAEGYSVSREKKESFPLTVTSAQKNPTAFYLCASSIQRGGTDTQYFGPGTRLTVL.

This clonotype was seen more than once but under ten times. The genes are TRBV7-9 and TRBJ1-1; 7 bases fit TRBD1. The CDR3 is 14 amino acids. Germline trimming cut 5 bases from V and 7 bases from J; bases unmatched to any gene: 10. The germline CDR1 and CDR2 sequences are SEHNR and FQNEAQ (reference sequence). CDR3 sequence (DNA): TGTGCCAGCAGCCGCGGACAGGTACAAATTGAAGCTTTCTTT. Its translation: CASSRGQVQIEAFF.

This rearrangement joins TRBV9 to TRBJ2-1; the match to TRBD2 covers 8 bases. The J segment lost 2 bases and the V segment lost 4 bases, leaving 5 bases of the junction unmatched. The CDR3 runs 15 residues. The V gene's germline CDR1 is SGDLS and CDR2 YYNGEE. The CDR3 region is CASSFSGATYNEQFF. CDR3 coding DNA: TGTGCCAGCAGCTTTAGCGGGGCAACCTACAATGAGCAGTTCTTC.

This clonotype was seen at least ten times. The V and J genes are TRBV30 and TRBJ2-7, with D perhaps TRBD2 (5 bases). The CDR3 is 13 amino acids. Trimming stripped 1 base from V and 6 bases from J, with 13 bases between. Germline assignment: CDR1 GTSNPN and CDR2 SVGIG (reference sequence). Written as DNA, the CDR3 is TGTGCCTGGAGTGGAAGGTTCCTAGCCGAGCAGTACTTC. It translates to CAWSGRFLAEQYF.

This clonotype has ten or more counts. In DNA, the CDR3 is TGTGCCAGCAGTGAATACACCTTTAGCACAGATACGCAGTATTTT. It translates to CASSEYTFSTDTQYF. The V call is TRBV2, the J call TRBJ2-3; no clear D. In germline, CDR1 is SNHLY, CDR2 FYNNEI. The V end lost 2 bases, the J end lost 0 bases, and 9 bases lay between the germline ends. This CDR3 region has 15 residues.